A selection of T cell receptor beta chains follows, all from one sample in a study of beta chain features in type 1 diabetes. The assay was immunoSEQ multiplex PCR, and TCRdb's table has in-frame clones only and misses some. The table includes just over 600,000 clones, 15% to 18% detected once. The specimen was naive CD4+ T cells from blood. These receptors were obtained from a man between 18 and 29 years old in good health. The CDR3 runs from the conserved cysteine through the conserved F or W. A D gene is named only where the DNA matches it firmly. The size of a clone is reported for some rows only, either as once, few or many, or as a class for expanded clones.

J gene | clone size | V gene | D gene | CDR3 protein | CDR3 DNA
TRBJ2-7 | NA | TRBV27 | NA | CASSSTRAYEQYF | TGTGCCAGCAGTTCAACCAGGGCCTACGAGCAGTACTTC
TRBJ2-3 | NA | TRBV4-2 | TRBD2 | CAKEAGGGTDTQYF | TGTGCCAAGGAAGCGGGAGGGGGTACAGATACGCAGTATTTT
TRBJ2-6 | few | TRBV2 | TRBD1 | CASSGQGRLAGANVLTF | TGTGCCAGCAGTGGACAGGGAAGGTTAGCTGGGGCCAACGTCCTGACTTTC
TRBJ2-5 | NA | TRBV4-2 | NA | CASSQEGETQYF | TGTGCCAGCAGCCAAGAGGGAGAGACCCAGTACTTC
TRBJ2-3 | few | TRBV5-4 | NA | CASSLGGGSTDTQYF | TGTGCCAGCAGCTTGGGGGGCGGTAGCACAGATACGCAGTATTTT
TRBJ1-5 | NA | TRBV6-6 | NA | CASRKQDSNQPQHF | TGTGCCAGCAGGAAACAGGATAGCAATCAGCCCCAGCATTTT
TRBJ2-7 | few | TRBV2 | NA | CASSPTPYEQYF | TGTGCCAGCAGTCCGACACCTTACGAGCAGTACTTC
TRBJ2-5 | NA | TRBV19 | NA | CATSRDRETQYF | TGTGCCACCTCTCGGGATCGGGAGACCCAGTACTTC
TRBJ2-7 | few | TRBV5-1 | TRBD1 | CASSLPQGANEQYF | TGCGCCAGCAGCTTACCACAGGGGGCCAACGAGCAGTACTTC
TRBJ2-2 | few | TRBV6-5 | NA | CASSPAAGTGELFF | TGTGCCAGCAGTCCAGCGGCAGGCACCGGGGAGCTGTTTTTT
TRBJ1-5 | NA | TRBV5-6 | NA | CASPGQNQPQHF | TGTGCCAGTCCCGGACAGAATCAGCCCCAGCATTTT
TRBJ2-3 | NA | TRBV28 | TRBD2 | CASTAPGGYTQYF | TGTGCCAGCACCGCTCCGGGGGGATATACGCAGTATTTT
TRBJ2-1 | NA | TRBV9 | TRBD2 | CASSEETSGSYNEQFF | TGTGCCAGCAGCGAGGAGACTAGCGGCTCCTACAATGAGCAGTTCTTC
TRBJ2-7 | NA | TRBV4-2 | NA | CASSQEDRYEQYF | TGTGCCAGCAGCCAAGAGGACCGCTACGAGCAGTACTTC
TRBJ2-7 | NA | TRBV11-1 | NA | CASSLGHPYKQYF | TGTGCCAGCAGCTTAGGACACCCCTACAAGCAGTACTTC
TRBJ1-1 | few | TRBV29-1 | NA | CSARHPAGTEAFF | TGCAGCGCTCGACACCCGGCGGGCACTGAAGCTTTCTTT
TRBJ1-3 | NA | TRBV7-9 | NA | CASSLRGGGSGNTIYF | TGTGCCAGCAGCCTCAGGGGTGGCGGCTCTGGAAACACCATATATTTT
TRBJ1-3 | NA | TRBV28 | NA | CASSLASISGNTIYF | TGTGCCAGCAGTTTAGCTAGCATCTCTGGAAACACCATATATTTT
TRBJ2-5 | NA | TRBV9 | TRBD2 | CASSAGLAGGGQETQYF | TGTGCCAGCAGCGCAGGACTAGCGGGAGGGGGCCAAGAGACCCAGTACTTC
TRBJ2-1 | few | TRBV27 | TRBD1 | CASNLLDRLSGNEQFF | TGTGCCAGCAACCTATTGGACAGGCTGAGCGGCAATGAGCAGTTCTTC
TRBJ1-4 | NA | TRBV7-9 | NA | CASSLRATLLNEKLFF | TGTGCCAGCAGCTTGCGTGCCACCCTTCTTAATGAAAAACTGTTTTTT
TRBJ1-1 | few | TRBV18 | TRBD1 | CASSPDRENTEAFF | TGTGCCAGCTCACCAGACAGGGAGAACACTGAAGCTTTCTTT
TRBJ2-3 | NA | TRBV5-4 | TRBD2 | CASSPGLAGVADTQYF | TGTGCCAGCAGCCCAGGACTAGCGGGAGTCGCAGATACGCAGTATTTT
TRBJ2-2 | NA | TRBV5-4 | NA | CASRGRTNTGELFF | TGTGCCAGCAGGGGACGGACGAACACCGGGGAGCTGTTTTTT
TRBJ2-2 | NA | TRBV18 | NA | CASSPPLFGNTGELFF | TGTGCCAGCTCACCACCCCTCTTCGGGAACACCGGGGAGCTGTTTTTT
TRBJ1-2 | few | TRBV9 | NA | CASSVGVSQTYGYTF | TGTGCCAGCAGCGTAGGAGTTAGTCAAACCTATGGCTACACCTTC
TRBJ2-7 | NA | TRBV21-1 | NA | CARTLDGVEQYF | TGTGCCAGGACCTTGGACGGCGTTGAGCAGTACTTC
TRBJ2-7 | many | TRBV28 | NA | CASSLAVGEQYF | TGTGCCAGCAGTTTAGCAGTAGGCGAGCAGTACTTC
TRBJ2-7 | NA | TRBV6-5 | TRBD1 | CASTKGQGGSYEQYF | TGTGCCAGCACTAAGGGACAGGGGGGATCCTACGAGCAGTACTTC
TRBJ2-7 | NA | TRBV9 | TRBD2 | CASSVSGNQNEQYF | TGTGCCAGCAGCGTTAGCGGGAATCAGAACGAGCAGTACTTC
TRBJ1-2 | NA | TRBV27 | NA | CASSLLKQPANYGYTF | TGTGCCAGCAGTTTATTGAAACAGCCCGCTAACTATGGCTACACCTTC
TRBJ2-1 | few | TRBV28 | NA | CATIGVLGYNEQFF | TGTGCCACCATAGGAGTACTAGGTTACAATGAGCAGTTCTTC
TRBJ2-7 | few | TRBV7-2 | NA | CASSFSNYEQYF | TGTGCCAGCAGCTTCTCTAACTACGAGCAGTACTTC
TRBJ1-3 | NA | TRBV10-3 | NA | CAIWEGRAWGNTIYF | TGTGCCATCTGGGAGGGGAGGGCTTGGGGAAACACCATATATTTT
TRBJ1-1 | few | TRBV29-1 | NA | CSVGRQTLNTEAFF | TGCAGCGTTGGACGACAGACCCTGAACACTGAAGCTTTCTTT
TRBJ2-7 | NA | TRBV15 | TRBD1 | CATSRGGTGESGEQYF | TGTGCCACCAGCAGGGGAGGGACAGGGGAATCGGGCGAGCAGTACTTC
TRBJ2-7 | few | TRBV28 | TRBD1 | CASSLLGQGIYEQYF | TGTGCCAGCAGTTTATTGGGACAGGGAATTTACGAGCAGTACTTC
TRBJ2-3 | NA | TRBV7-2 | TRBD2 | CASSLAASGRVVDTQYF | TGTGCCAGCAGCTTAGCGGCTAGCGGGAGGGTCGTAGATACGCAGTATTTT
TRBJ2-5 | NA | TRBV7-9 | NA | CASSLFWAQETQYF | TGTGCCAGCAGCCTGTTCTGGGCGCAGGAGACCCAGTACTTC
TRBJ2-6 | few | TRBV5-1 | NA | CASSFQGDPGANVLTF | TGCGCCAGCAGCTTTCAGGGCGACCCTGGGGCCAACGTCCTGACTTTC